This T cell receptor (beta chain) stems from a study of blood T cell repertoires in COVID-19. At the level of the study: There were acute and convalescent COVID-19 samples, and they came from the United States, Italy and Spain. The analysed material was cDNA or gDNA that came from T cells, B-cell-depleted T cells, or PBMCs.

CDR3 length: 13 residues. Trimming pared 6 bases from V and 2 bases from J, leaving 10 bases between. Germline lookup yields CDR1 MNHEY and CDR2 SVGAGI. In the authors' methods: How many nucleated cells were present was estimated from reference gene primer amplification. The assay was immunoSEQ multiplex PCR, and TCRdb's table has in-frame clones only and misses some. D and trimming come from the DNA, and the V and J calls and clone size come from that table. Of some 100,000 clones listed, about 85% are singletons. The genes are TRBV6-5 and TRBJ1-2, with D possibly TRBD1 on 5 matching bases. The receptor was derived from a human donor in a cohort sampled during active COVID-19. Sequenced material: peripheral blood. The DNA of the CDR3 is TGTGCCAGCAGCCAAAGACAGAACTATGGCTACACCTTC. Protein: CASSQRQNYGYTF.